This T cell receptor beta chain was observed in a study of blood T cell repertoires in COVID-19. For the study at large: Sites in the United States, Italy and Spain provided acute and convalescent COVID-19 samples. Sources were T cells, B-cell-depleted T cells, or PBMCs; the material itself was cDNA or gDNA.

How the authors handled the data: Reference gene primer amplification in the assay estimated nucleated cell counts. TCRdb's copy holds only in-frame clones and misses some; the assay was immunoSEQ multiplex PCR. V and J calls and clone size come straight from that table; D and trimming were deduced from the DNA. The data hold 210,000 or so clones, with approximately 90% observed a single time. Seattle's enrolled individuals joined amid active infection and were then monitored longitudinally. In germline, CDR1 is SGHTA, CDR2 FQGTGA. With 2 bases clipped from V and 6 bases from J, the junction kept 9 bases outside the gene matches. The CDR3 consists of 15 residues.

The rearrangement joins TRBV7-3 to TRBJ1-1; 7 positions match TRBD1. The TCR was taken from a man aged 25 to 40 with COVID-19, enrolled during active disease. Sequenced input: peripheral blood. The CDR3 protein is CASSLYAGQGAEAFF. The CDR3 DNA follows: TGTGCCAGCAGCTTATACGCAGGCCAGGGGGCTGAAGCTTTCTTT.